The 18 T cell receptor beta chains below all came from one sample that was sequenced in a study of blood T cell repertoires in COVID-19. The method was immunoSEQ multiplex PCR; TCRdb's version includes in-frame clones alone and lacks a portion of them. The sample lists hundreds of thousands of clones, 65% to 90% seen once, with 4% to 6% in the top ten. The source material was peripheral blood. The source of these receptors is a man aged 50-59 years with active or convalescent COVID-19.

This chain links TRBV6-2 or TRBV6-3 with TRBJ1-2; D perhaps matches TRBD1 (5 bases). The CDR3 sequence is 14 residues long. The germline CDR1 and CDR2 sequences are MNHEY and SVGEGT. Deletions cut 5 bases from V and 2 bases from J, with 12 bases between. Here the CDR3 DNA reads TGTGCCAGCAGTCCCGGACGGGGGAACTATGGCTACACCTTC. Protein product: CASSPGRGNYGYTF.

The gene calls are TRBV24-1 and TRBJ1-1; D gene unclear. Germline CDR1 and CDR2: KGHDR and SFDVKD. There are 14 residues in the CDR3. Trimming pared 3 bases from V and 0 bases from J, leaving 7 bases between. In DNA, the CDR3 is TGTGCCACCAGTGATCCGAGCTTGAACACTGAAGCTTTCTTT. Translated: CATSDPSLNTEAFF.

V and J are TRBV11-2 and TRBJ1-1; no definite D call. Germline V gene data show CDR1 as SGHAT and CDR2 as FQNNGV. V was clipped by 1 base and J by 1 base, with 4 bases between them. The CDR3 runs 13 residues. The CDR3 region is CASSLGGNTEAFF. As DNA, the CDR3 is TGTGCCAGCAGCTTAGGAGGGAACACTGAAGCTTTCTTT.

The V and J genes are TRBV21-1 and TRBJ1-6; no check of the table's D call, TRBD1, against the DNA was made. TRBV21-1 is a listed pseudogene. The CDR3 has 15 amino acids. For the CDR3, the DNA is TGTGCCAGCAGCATCTCAGGGACAGGAGGCTCACCCCTCCACTTT. It encodes CASSISGTGGSPLHF.

The V call is TRBV2, the J call TRBJ2-6; 8 bases fit TRBD1. Germline trimming cut 10 bases from V and 2 bases from J; bases unmatched to any gene: 13. CDR3 size: 17 residues. Germline CDR1 reads SNHLY; CDR2 reads FYNNEI. CDR3: CATRTGNFHPGANVLTF. As DNA, the CDR3 is TGTGCCACTCGGACAGGGAATTTTCACCCTGGGGCCAACGTCCTGACTTTC.

This chain connects TRBV5-1 to TRBJ1-5; TRBD1 matches at 9 bases. Germline trimming cut 5 bases from V and 4 bases from J; bases unmatched to any gene: 4. The CDR3 length is 14 residues. In germline, CDR1 is SGHRS, CDR2 YFSETQ. CDR3 bases: TGCGCCAGCAGTTGGACAGGGGTTAATCAGCCCCAGCATTTT. Translation: CASSWTGVNQPQHF.

The rearrangement links TRBV11-3 to TRBJ2-2, with 9 nucleotides matching TRBD1. V was pared by 3 bases and J by 3 bases, with 2 bases of the junction left unmatched. This CDR3 has 15 residues. The germline gives CDR1 SGHNT, CDR2 YENEEA. This CDR3 is CASSFGQGYTGELFF. The DNA of the CDR3 is TGTGCCAGCAGCTTCGGACAGGGGTACACCGGGGAGCTGTTTTTT.

This chain connects TRBV6-1 to TRBJ1-2, with a possible D match to TRBD1 (5 bases). The CDR3 is 13 residues long. CDR1 is MNHNS and CDR2 is SASEGT in the germline V gene. V shed 3 bases and J shed 4 bases, with 9 bases lying between them. The CDR3 region has the DNA TGTGCCAGCAGTGAGGTGGGGGGCTATGGCTACACCTTC. Amino acids: CASSEVGGYGYTF.

The chain links TRBV5-8 to TRBJ2-7, with D perhaps TRBD2 (6 bases). The CDR3 contains 15 residues. Trimming cost V 4 bases and J 2 bases, with 16 bases left between them. Germline CDR1 SGHTS, CDR2 YDEGEE. The CDR3 coding sequence is TGTGCCAGCAGCCTCCGGGGGACTGTTACCTACGAGCAGTACTTC. This codes for CASSLRGTVTYEQYF. The full variable domain, in which reference TRBV5-8 and TRBJ2-7 provide the parts outside the CDR3, is EAGVTQSPTHLIKTRGQQATLRCSPISGHTSVYWYQQALGLGLQFLLWYDEGEERNRGNFPPRFSGRQFPNYSSELNVNALELEDSALYLCASSLRGTVTYEQYFGPGTRLTVT.

This chain links TRBV6-1 with TRBJ2-7; maybe TRBD1 (6 bases). Germline CDR1 and CDR2: MNHNS and SASEGT. Trimming shortened V by 0 bases and J by 3 bases, and 18 bases separated the two germline ends. The length of the CDR3 is 17 residues. DNA for the CDR3: TGTGCCAGCAGTGAAGCGCTAAGCCCCACAGGGCTCTACGAGCAGTACTTC. As protein: CASSEALSPTGLYEQYF.

This clone was seen a few times. The CDR3 sequence is CASSLTSANTGELFF. The CDR3, as DNA: TGCGCCAGCAGCCTTACTAGCGCGAACACCGGGGAGCTGTTTTTT. The chain employs TRBV5-1 and TRBJ2-2; TRBD2 aligns across 7 bases. Germline assignment: CDR1 SGHRS and CDR2 YFSETQ. Unmatched junction bases numbered 3, after V lost 4 bases and J lost 0 bases. The CDR3 is 15 residues long.

The rearrangement joins TRBV5-4 to TRBJ2-1, with a tentative D call TRBD2 (5 bases). Trimming removed 0 bases at V and 8 bases at J, with 9 bases between. The CDR3 length is 13 residues. In germline, CDR1 is SGHNT, CDR2 YYREEE (reference sequence). The CDR3 DNA reads as TGTGCCAGCAGCTTGGCGGGGAGCGATGAGCAGTTCTTC. Translated: CASSLAGSDEQFF.

The chain links TRBV27 to TRBJ2-1, with a weak D call TRBD1 (6 bases). With 7 bases removed from V and 0 bases from J, the gap between germline ends came to 13 bases. This CDR3 region has 15 residues. Germline V gene lookup returns CDR1 MNHEY and CDR2 SMNVEV (reference sequence). The CDR3 DNA sequence: TGTGCCAGCACACCTCAGGGGAACTCCTACAATGAGCAGTTCTTC. Translated: CASTPQGNSYNEQFF.

Only one count was recorded for this clone. The V and J genes are TRBV7-9 and TRBJ2-2; no clear D gene. CDR1 is SEHNR and CDR2 is FQNEAQ in the germline V gene (reference sequence). This CDR3 contains 12 residues. Trimming took 7 bases from V and 4 from J, leaving 7 bases between them. The CDR3 nucleotides read TGTGCCAGCAACATATTCACCGGGGAGCTGTTTTTT. Its protein product is CASNIFTGELFF.

V is TRBV7-2 and J is TRBJ2-7; no reliable D call. This CDR3 has 16 amino acids. Looked up from germline, CDR1 is SGHTA and CDR2 is FQGNSA. Trimming shortened V by 5 bases and J by 1 base, and 18 bases separated the two germline ends. CDR3 in DNA: TGTGCCAGCAGCCCCACGAGAGGCGGCCCTTCCTACGAGCAGTACTTC. Translating it yields CASSPTRGGPSYEQYF.

This clone is a singleton in its sample. The CDR3 DNA reads as TGTGCCAGCAGCCGACAGGGATCCGATCAGCCCCAGCATTTT. Amino acids: CASSRQGSDQPQHF. The V gene is TRBV5-4, the J gene TRBJ1-5; 7 nucleotides align to TRBD1. From germline, CDR1 is SGHNT and CDR2 YYREEE (reference sequence). V shed 4 bases and J 5 bases; nucleotides not matched to a gene: 6. The CDR3 sequence is 14 residues long.

CDR3 sequence reads: CASSIGPGRGDNQPQHF. The CDR3 nucleotides are TGTGCCAGTAGTATAGGCCCCGGCAGGGGAGACAATCAGCCCCAGCATTTT. The V gene is TRBV19, the J gene TRBJ1-5; the D gene is possibly TRBD1 (6 bases). The germline V gene has CDR1 LNHDA and CDR2 SQIVND (reference sequence). The CDR3 contains 17 residues. The ends were cut back, 1 base at V and 3 bases at J, with 16 bases in the middle.

The chain joins TRBV13 to TRBJ2-7; 11 nucleotides align to TRBD2. Germline V gives CDR1 PRHDT, CDR2 FYEKMQ (reference sequence). This CDR3 region has 18 residues. V lost 5 bases and J lost 2; bases outside the gene matches: 14. The CDR3 spells CASSHNSGRAGYPYEQYF. CDR3 in DNA: TGTGCCAGCAGCCACAATAGCGGGAGGGCCGGTTATCCCTACGAGCAGTACTTC.